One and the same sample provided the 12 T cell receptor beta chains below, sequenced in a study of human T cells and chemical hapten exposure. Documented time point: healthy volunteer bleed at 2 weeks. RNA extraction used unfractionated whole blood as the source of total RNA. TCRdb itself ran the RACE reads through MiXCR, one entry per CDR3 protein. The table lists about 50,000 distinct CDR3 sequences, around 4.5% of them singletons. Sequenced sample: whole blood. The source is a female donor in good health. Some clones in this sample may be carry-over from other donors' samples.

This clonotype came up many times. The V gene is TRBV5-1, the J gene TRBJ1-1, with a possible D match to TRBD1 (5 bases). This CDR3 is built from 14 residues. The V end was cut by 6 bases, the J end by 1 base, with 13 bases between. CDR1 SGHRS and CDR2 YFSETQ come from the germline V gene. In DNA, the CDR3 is TGCGCCAGCATCTCCCAGGGAACGAACACTGAAGCTTTCTTT. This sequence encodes CASISQGTNTEAFF.

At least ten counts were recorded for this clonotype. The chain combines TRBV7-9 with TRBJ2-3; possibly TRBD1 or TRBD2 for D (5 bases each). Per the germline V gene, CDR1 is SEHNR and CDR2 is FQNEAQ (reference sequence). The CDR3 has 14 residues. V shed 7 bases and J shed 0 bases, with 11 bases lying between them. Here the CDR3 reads CASTGTRSTDTQYF. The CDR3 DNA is TGTGCCAGCACAGGGACCAGAAGCACAGATACGCAGTATTTT.

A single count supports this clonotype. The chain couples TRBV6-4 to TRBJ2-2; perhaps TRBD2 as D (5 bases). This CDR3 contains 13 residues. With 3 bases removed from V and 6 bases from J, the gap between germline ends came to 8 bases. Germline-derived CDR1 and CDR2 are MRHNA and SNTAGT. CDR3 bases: TGTGCCAGCAGTGAGGAGGACCCCGGGGAGCTGTTTTTT. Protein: CASSEEDPGELFF.

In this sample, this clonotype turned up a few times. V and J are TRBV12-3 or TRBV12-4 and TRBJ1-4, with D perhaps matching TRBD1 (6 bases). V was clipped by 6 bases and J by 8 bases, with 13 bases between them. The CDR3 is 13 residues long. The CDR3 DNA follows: TGTGCCAGCAGCTCTTGGACAGAAGAAAAACTGTTTTTT. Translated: CASSSWTEEKLFF.

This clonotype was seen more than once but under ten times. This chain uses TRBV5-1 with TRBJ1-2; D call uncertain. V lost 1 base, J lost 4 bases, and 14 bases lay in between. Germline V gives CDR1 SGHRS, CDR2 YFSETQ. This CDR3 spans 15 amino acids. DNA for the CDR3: TGCGCCAGCAGCTTGTTAGCCGGGGAGATCTATGGCTACACCTTC. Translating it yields CASSLLAGEIYGYTF.

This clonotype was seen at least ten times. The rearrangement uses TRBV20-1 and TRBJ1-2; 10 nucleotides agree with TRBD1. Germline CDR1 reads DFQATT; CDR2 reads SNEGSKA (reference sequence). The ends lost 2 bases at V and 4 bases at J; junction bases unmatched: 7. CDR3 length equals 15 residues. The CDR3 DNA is TGCAGTGCTAGAAGCCGGGACAGGGGTAGCTATGGCTACACCTTC. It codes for CSARSRDRGSYGYTF.

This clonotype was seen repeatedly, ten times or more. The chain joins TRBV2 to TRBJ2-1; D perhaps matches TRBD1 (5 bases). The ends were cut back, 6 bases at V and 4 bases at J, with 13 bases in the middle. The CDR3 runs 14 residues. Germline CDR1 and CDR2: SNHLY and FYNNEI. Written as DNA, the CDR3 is TGTGCCAGCAGCCCTCAGGGCCAGTACAATGAGCAGTTCTTC. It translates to CASSPQGQYNEQFF.

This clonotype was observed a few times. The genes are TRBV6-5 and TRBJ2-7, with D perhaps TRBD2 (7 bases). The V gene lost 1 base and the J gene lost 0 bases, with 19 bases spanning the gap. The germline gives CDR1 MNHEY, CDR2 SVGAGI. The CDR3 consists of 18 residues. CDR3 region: CASSYFTWRGGCSYEQYF. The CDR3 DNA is TGTGCCAGCAGTTACTTCACGTGGCGCGGGGGCTGCTCCTACGAGCAGTACTTC.

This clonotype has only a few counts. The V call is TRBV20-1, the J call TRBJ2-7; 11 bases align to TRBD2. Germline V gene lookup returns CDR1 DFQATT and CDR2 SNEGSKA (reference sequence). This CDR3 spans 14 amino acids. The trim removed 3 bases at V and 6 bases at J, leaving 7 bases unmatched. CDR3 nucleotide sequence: TGCAGTGCTAGTTTAGCGGGGGGGCCATCCGAGCAGTACTTC. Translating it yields CSASLAGGPSEQYF.

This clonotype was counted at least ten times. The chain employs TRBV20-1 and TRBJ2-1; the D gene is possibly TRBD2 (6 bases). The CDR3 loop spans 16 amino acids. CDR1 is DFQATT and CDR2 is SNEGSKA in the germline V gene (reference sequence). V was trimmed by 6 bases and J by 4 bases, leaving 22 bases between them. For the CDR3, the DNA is TGCAGTGCGCGGATCCCGGGACTCCTTGGGTACAATGAGCAGTTCTTC. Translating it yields CSARIPGLLGYNEQFF.

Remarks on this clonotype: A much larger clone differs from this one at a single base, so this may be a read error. Here the CDR3 DNA reads TGCGCCAGCAGCCAAGGACAGGGCGCCGACGAGCAGTACTTC. Amino acids: CASSQGQGADEQYF. The rearrangement links TRBV5-1 to TRBJ2-7; 8 nucleotides match TRBD1. This CDR3 contains 14 residues. V was pared by 4 bases and J by 5 bases, with 8 bases of the junction left unmatched. Germline lookup yields CDR1 SGHRS and CDR2 YFSETQ.

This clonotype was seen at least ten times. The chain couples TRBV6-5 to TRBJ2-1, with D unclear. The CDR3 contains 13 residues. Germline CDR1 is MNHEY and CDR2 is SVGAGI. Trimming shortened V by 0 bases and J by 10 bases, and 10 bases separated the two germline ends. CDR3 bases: TGTGCCAGCAGTTACTCGCTCGAGGTAGAGCAGTTCTTC. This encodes CASSYSLEVEQFF.